This TCR beta chain appears in the sequencing data of a study of T cells in localized non-small cell lung cancer. General study results and limits: The appearance of a median about 60 of the top 100 tumor clones was seen in adjacent lung. Among blood samples, higher T cell density accompanied longer overall survival.

Regarding this clone: Its antigen is undetermined.

With 0 bases removed from V and 1 base from J, the gap between germline ends came to 9 bases. This CDR3 contains 15 residues. The V gene's germline CDR1 is LGHNA and CDR2 YSLEER. The assay was immunoSEQ multiplex PCR, and TCRdb's table has in-frame clones only and misses some. Here the sample spans under 45,000 clones, approximately 80% being singletons. This receptor was obtained from a man aged 35-69 years with stage II lung adenocarcinoma. The material sequenced was PBMCs, taken before any cancer treatment. The chain joins TRBV4-3 to TRBJ1-1, with TRBD1 as a possible D gene (5 bases). The CDR3 bases are TGCGCCAGCAGCCAAGATCGGGGCCCGAACACTGAAGCTTTCTTT. It codes for CASSQDRGPNTEAFF.